This T cell receptor beta chain was recorded in a study of technical replicates of blood from a handful of donors. Libraries were prepared by immunoSEQ multiplex PCR; TCRdb keeps only in-frame clonotypes and omits some of them. The sample shows some 89,000 clones, 85% to 95% of them seen only once. CDR3 length: 14 residues. CDR1 and CDR2 (germline): MNHNS, SASEGT. Losses at the gene ends were 7 bases for V and 2 bases for J; bases not matched to a gene: 8. This clone appeared a single time. Source material: T cells isolated from PBMCs. The sequence was obtained from a human donor in good health. The chain is built from TRBV6-1 and TRBJ2-7, with 7 bases fitting TRBD1. The CDR3 loop reads CASTLPGGTYEQYF. CDR3 nucleotides: TGTGCCAGCACCTTGCCAGGGGGTACCTACGAGCAGTACTTC.